This record covers a single T cell receptor (beta chain). The CDR3 is 13 residues long. The ends were cut back, 4 bases at V and 1 base at J, with 7 bases in the middle. CDR1 is MNHEY, CDR2 SMNVEV, per germline (reference sequence). These data belong to a study of blood T cell repertoires in COVID-19. Study information: Sites across the United States, Italy and Spain contributed samples from acute and convalescent COVID-19. PBMCs, B-cell-depleted T cells, or T cells were the source of the cDNA or gDNA that made up the material.

Method: immunoSEQ multiplex PCR; TCRdb's copy keeps in-frame clones and lacks some. The table shows just under 40,000 clones, with around 79% occurring only once. The clonotype was recovered from a man in his 70s with acute or convalescent COVID-19. The rearrangement uses TRBV27 and TRBJ1-2; D ambiguous. The sequencing input was peripheral blood. This chain's CDR3 is CASSSPNNYGYTF. The CDR3, as DNA: TGTGCCAGCAGTTCCCCCAATAACTATGGCTACACCTTC.